These 28 T cell receptor beta chains were all obtained from the same sample, sequenced in a study of glioma-infiltrating T cells. The iRepertoire nested amplicon-rescue multiplex PCR amplified TCR alpha and beta CDR3s from RNA. TCRdb re-analysed the multiplex PCR reads in MiXCR, keeping a single row per CDR3 protein. The sample holds roughly 120,000 distinct CDR3 sequences, less than 30% seen once. The sample comprised glioma tissue, nonneoplastic brain tissue, or PBMCs (not recorded which). The receptors shown here come from a human donor with low-grade glioma or glioblastoma, undergoing nonglioma brain surgery, or in good health (not recorded which).

This CDR3 is CSDRNSGRADTQYF. DNA of the CDR3: TGCAGTGATAGGAATAGTGGGCGCGCAGATACGCAGTATTTT. The chain couples TRBV20-1 to TRBJ2-3; D remains ambiguous. The germline V and J ends were trimmed by 7 bases and 4 bases, with 18 bases remaining between them. CDR1 and CDR2 (germline): DFQATT, SNEGSKA (reference sequence). This CDR3 contains 14 residues.

This clonotype showed up many times. This chain uses TRBV7-2 with TRBJ1-5; D gene unclear. Trimming took 1 base from V and 0 from J, leaving 1 base between them. The CDR3 has 13 amino acids. Germline values: CDR1 SGHTA, CDR2 FQGNSA. This chain's CDR3 is CASSLVSNQPQHF. As DNA, the CDR3 is TGTGCCAGCAGCTTAGTTAGCAATCAGCCCCAGCATTTT.

This clonotype was seen more than once but under ten times. The gene calls are TRBV12-3 or TRBV12-4 and TRBJ2-1, with TRBD2 matching over 7 bases. CDR3 length: 15 residues. V gave up 6 bases and J gave up 5 bases; unmatched junction bases: 10. CDR3 DNA sequence: TGTGCCAGCAGAGTACTGGTCCGGGGGGACAATGAGCAGTTCTTC. Protein: CASRVLVRGDNEQFF.

This clonotype has only a few counts. This may come from a read error, since a much larger clone is one base off. CDR3 sequence: CASSPGLTTDTQYF. The CDR3 nucleotides read TGTGCCAGCAGCCCGGGACTAACGACAGATACGCAGTATTTT. The chain couples TRBV13 to TRBJ2-3; TRBD2 matches 7 bases. The length of the CDR3 is 14 residues. The V gene's germline CDR1 is PRHDT and CDR2 FYEKMQ (reference sequence). Trimming at V came to 5 bases and at J to 3 bases, leaving 5 bases not matched to a gene.

Many counts were recorded for this clonotype. This chain uses TRBV20-1 with TRBJ1-3; tentatively, D is TRBD1 (6 bases). Per germline, CDR1 DFQATT and CDR2 SNEGSKA (reference sequence). V lost 6 bases to trimming and J lost 4 bases, with 16 bases between them. There are 14 residues in the CDR3. This chain's CDR3 is CSAAFQGSGNTIYF. CDR3 sequence (DNA): TGCAGTGCCGCATTTCAGGGGTCGGGAAACACCATATATTTT.

This clonotype has ten or more counts. The V call is TRBV24-1, the J call TRBJ2-5; 8 positions match TRBD1. The CDR3 runs 14 residues. The germline gives CDR1 KGHDR, CDR2 SFDVKD. V dropped 4 bases and J dropped 5; count of bases not matched to a gene: 5. Written as DNA, the CDR3 is TGTGCCACCAGTGACCCCGGACAGGGCGAGACCCAGTACTTC. It translates to CATSDPGQGETQYF.

This clonotype was counted many times. The rearrangement links TRBV6-6 to TRBJ2-3; no clear D. Per germline, CDR1 MNHNY and CDR2 SVGAGI (reference sequence). V was clipped by 0 bases and J by 3 bases, with 7 bases between them. The CDR3 loop spans 14 amino acids. The CDR3 DNA reads TGTGCCAGCAGTTACTCGGAGCAAACAGATACGCAGTATTTT. The encoded protein is CASSYSEQTDTQYF.

The V and J genes are TRBV2 and TRBJ2-1; D is uncertain. V was pared by 2 bases and J by 2 bases, with 7 bases between. Germline CDR1 and CDR2: SNHLY and FYNNEI. The CDR3 spans 14 residues. CDR3 amino acids: CASSEYGPYNEQFF. The CDR3 DNA sequence: TGTGCCAGCAGTGAATACGGGCCCTACAATGAGCAGTTCTTC. The full variable domain, completed using reference TRBV2 and TRBJ2-1, is EPEVTQTPSHQVTQMGQEVILRCVPISNHLYFYWYRQILGQKVEFLVSFYNNEISEKSEIFDDQFSVERPDGSNFTLKIRSTKLEDSAMYFCASSEYGPYNEQFFGPGTRLTVL.

The sample holds many counts of this clonotype. The chain recombines TRBV19 with TRBJ2-1; 10 bases are a match to TRBD2. Germline loops: CDR1 LNHDA, CDR2 SQIVND (reference sequence). This CDR3 comprises 15 residues. V gave up 3 bases and J gave up 5 bases; unmatched junction bases: 4. CDR3 sequence: CASSIASGGNNEQFF. DNA for the CDR3: TGTGCCAGTAGTATTGCTAGCGGGGGTAACAATGAGCAGTTCTTC. The whole variable domain, remainder taken from reference TRBV19 and TRBJ2-1, is DGGITQSPKYLFRKEGQNVTLSCEQNLNHDAMYWYRQDPGQGLRLIYYSQIVNDFQKGDIAEGYSVSREKKESFPLTVTSAQKNPTAFYLCASSIASGGNNEQFFGPGTRLTVL.

This clonotype was recorded many times. The chain recombines TRBV18 with TRBJ2-5; D is ambiguous. Germline values: CDR1 KGHSH, CDR2 LQKENI. Trimming removed 1 base from V and 5 bases from J, with 14 bases in between. This CDR3 contains 15 residues. As DNA, the CDR3 is TGTGCCAGCTCACCACTCGCCCGGAGCCTCGAGACCCAGTACTTC. Translation: CASSPLARSLETQYF.

The rearrangement joins TRBV25-1 to TRBJ1-1; D gene ambiguous. V was trimmed by 8 bases and J by 12 bases, leaving 25 bases between them. CDR3 size: 14 residues. The germline gives CDR1 MGHDK, CDR2 SYGVNS. The CDR3 nucleotides read TGTGCCAGCCAGTACGGGAGATTGAACACTGAGTCTTTCTTT. Amino acids: CASQYGRLNTESFF.

Ten or more counts support this clonotype. The chain carries TRBV28 and TRBJ1-5, with 10 bases fitting TRBD1. V gave up 7 bases and J gave up 5 bases; unmatched junction bases: 8. The length of the CDR3 is 15 residues. CDR1 is MDHEN, CDR2 SYDVKM, per germline. The CDR3 bases are TGTGCCAGCAACGGACAGGGGGAAGGATATCAGCCCCAGCATTTT. It is translated as CASNGQGEGYQPQHF.

A word on this clonotype: At one end, the junction sequence differs from germline, possibly due to a read error. This rearrangement joins TRBV29-1 to TRBJ1-2; D call uncertain. The CDR3 is made up of 11 amino acids. Germline V gene lookup returns CDR1 SQVTM and CDR2 ANQGSEA. The CDR3 here is CSVVQNSGYTF. CDR3 bases: TGCAGCGTTGTGCAAAACTCTGGCTACACCTTC. Full variable domain (remainder filled in from reference TRBV29-1 and TRBJ1-2): SAVISQKPSRDICQRGTSLTIQCQVDSQVTMMFWYRQQPGQSLTLIATANQGSEATYESGFVIDKFPISRPNLTFSTLTVSNMSPEDSSIYLCSVVQNSGYTFGSGTRLTVV.

This clonotype showed up many times. This chain connects TRBV7-2 to TRBJ1-1; 8 positions match TRBD1. The CDR3 length is 17 residues. Germline V gene sequence: CDR1 SGHTA, CDR2 FQGNSA. The V gene end was trimmed by 5 bases and the J gene end by 6 bases; junction bases not matched to a gene: 17. Here the CDR3 DNA reads TGTGCCAGCAGCCTACGTCCACAGGGGGTCCGATGGTCTGAAGCTTTCTTT. It codes for CASSLRPQGVRWSEAFF.

This clonotype has at least ten counts. The CDR3 reads CASSRSGAILSYNEQFF. CDR3 sequence (DNA): TGTGCCAGCTCACGGTCGGGCGCCATCCTCTCCTACAATGAGCAGTTCTTC. The rearrangement uses TRBV18 and TRBJ2-1; D uncertain. The CDR3 runs to 17 residues. Germline CDR1 and CDR2: KGHSH and LQKENI. V gave up 4 bases and J gave up 0 bases, with 16 bases separating them.

V usage is TRBV11-2 and J usage is TRBJ2-3; no firm D call. This CDR3 contains 15 residues. The germline CDR1 and CDR2 sequences are SGHAT and FQNNGV. Trimming pared 3 bases from V and 0 bases from J, leaving 10 bases between. In nucleotides, the CDR3 is TGTGCCAGCAGCTTTAGGCAGACTAGCACAGATACGCAGTATTTT. It is translated as CASSFRQTSTDTQYF.

This clonotype showed up many times. The chain recombines TRBV2 with TRBJ2-1; 8 nucleotides line up with TRBD2. From germline, CDR1 is SNHLY and CDR2 FYNNEI. V lost 4 bases, J lost 7 bases, and 6 bases stayed unmatched. The CDR3 totals 14 residues. The CDR3 coding sequence is TGTGCCAGCAGTGTGGGACTAGAGCTTAATGAGCAGTTCTTC. Protein: CASSVGLELNEQFF. The full variable domain, its missing parts supplied by reference TRBV2 and TRBJ2-1, is EPEVTQTPSHQVTQMGQEVILRCVPISNHLYFYWYRQILGQKVEFLVSFYNNEISEKSEIFDDQFSVERPDGSNFTLKIRSTKLEDSAMYFCASSVGLELNEQFFGPGTRLTVL.

This clonotype showed up many times. The chain combines TRBV19 with TRBJ1-6, with D possibly matching TRBD1 (6 bases). The CDR3 contains 15 residues. V lost 5 bases, J lost 7 bases, and 15 bases lay in between. The germline V gene has CDR1 LNHDA and CDR2 SQIVND (reference sequence). The CDR3 DNA follows: TGTGCCAGTAGTGCCCTCAGCGGACAGAATTCACCCCTCCACTTT. Protein: CASSALSGQNSPLHF.

This chain joins TRBV6-1 and TRBJ2-7; perhaps TRBD2 as D (5 bases). Trimming removed 6 bases at V and 9 bases at J, with 12 bases between. The CDR3 is made up of 11 amino acids. Germline V gene data show CDR1 as MNHNS and CDR2 as SASEGT. Here the CDR3 DNA reads TGTGCCAGCAGGCTCGGGGATGGGCAGTACTTC. Its translation: CASRLGDGQYF.

In its sample, this clonotype was seen a few times. Since a much larger clone is just one base distant, this may be a read error. The chain couples TRBV6-1 to TRBJ2-5, with 11 positions matching TRBD2. Germline CDR1 reads MNHNS; CDR2 reads SASEGT. The CDR3 is 16 amino acids. CDR3 region: CASSYQKLAGEEAQYF. The CDR3, as DNA: TGTGCCAGCAGTTATCAGAAACTAGCGGGAGAAGAGGCCCAGTACTTC.

About this clonotype itself: One end of the junction is discordant with germline, which a read error may explain. This rearrangement joins TRBV11-2 to TRBJ2-7, with D hard to call. Germline V CDR1 and CDR2: SGHAT, FQNNGV. The CDR3 has 14 amino acids. Here the CDR3 reads CASILDFLTYEQYF. The CDR3 nucleotides read TGTGCCAGCATCTTAGATTTCCTTACCTACGAGCAGTACTTC.

In this sample, this clonotype turned up many times. This chain uses TRBV18 with TRBJ1-1; no clear D. V was clipped by 3 bases and J by 4 bases, with 9 bases between them. Germline V gene lookup returns CDR1 KGHSH and CDR2 LQKENI. The CDR3 extends over 13 amino acids. The CDR3 nucleotides are TGTGCCAGCTCACCTAGCCGGGGCACTGAAGCTTTCTTT. It specifies CASSPSRGTEAFF.

This clonotype came up many times. The J gene is TRBJ2-7, the V gene TRBV19; possibly TRBD1 for D (5 bases). The CDR3 is 13 amino acids. Per the germline V gene, CDR1 is LNHDA and CDR2 is SQIVND (reference sequence). V was clipped by 1 base and J by 3 bases, with 7 bases between them. This chain's CDR3 is CASSIGQGYEQYF. CDR3 coding DNA: TGTGCCAGTAGTATAGGCCAGGGCTACGAGCAGTACTTC.

This clonotype was recorded at least ten times. This chain connects TRBV20-1 to TRBJ2-5; D is perhaps TRBD2 (5 bases). V gave up 0 bases and J gave up 5 bases, with 13 bases separating them. Germline V gene lookup returns CDR1 DFQATT and CDR2 SNEGSKA (reference sequence). CDR3 length: 14 residues. Here the CDR3 reads CSARDPGRGETQYF. DNA of the CDR3: TGCAGTGCTAGAGATCCCGGACGAGGGGAGACCCAGTACTTC.

This clonotype was detected ten times or more. The chain is built from TRBV20-1 and TRBJ2-3; 7 bases map to TRBD2. V shed 3 bases, J shed 11 bases, and the junction held 8 bases outside the gene matches. Germline values: CDR1 DFQATT, CDR2 SNEGSKA (reference sequence). This CDR3 spans 12 amino acids. CDR3: CSARSLAEKQYF. The DNA of the CDR3 is TGCAGTGCTAGGAGTCTAGCGGAAAAGCAGTATTTT.

This clonotype was picked up many times. The rearrangement uses TRBV19 and TRBJ2-1, with TRBD2 identical over 8 bases. CDR3 length equals 14 residues. The germline V gene has CDR1 LNHDA and CDR2 SQIVND (reference sequence). The trim removed 5 bases at V and 9 bases at J, leaving 9 bases unmatched. DNA of the CDR3: TGTGCCAGTAGTCCAGCGGGAGAGGCCATTGAGCAGTTCTTC. The encoded protein is CASSPAGEAIEQFF.

This clonotype appeared many times. V is TRBV6-1 and J is TRBJ2-1, with D unclear. Deletions cut 6 bases from V and 0 bases from J, with 9 bases between. CDR3 length: 14 residues. CDR1 and CDR2 from the germline V gene are MNHNS and SASEGT. The CDR3 DNA follows: TGTGCCAGCAGCGGTTCGAGCTCCTACAATGAGCAGTTCTTC. It translates to CASSGSSSYNEQFF.

This clonotype was counted at least ten times. The gene calls are TRBV12-3 or TRBV12-4 and TRBJ2-7; 7 bases match TRBD2. V shed 3 bases and J 0 bases; nucleotides not matched to a gene: 5. The CDR3 length is 15 residues. The CDR3 DNA follows: TGTGCCAGCAGTTTTCTCGGGACTACCTCCTACGAGCAGTACTTC. Encoded protein: CASSFLGTTSYEQYF.